This T cell receptor (beta chain) stems from a study of Ad26.COV2.S vaccination and SARS-CoV-2 variants. About the research overall: The authors gave Ad26.COV2.S intramuscularly, either once or twice 56 days apart.

This clone was recorded only once. Its antigen remains unidentified. Study outcomes and limitations: Quantification of TCR breadth and depth may have yielded underestimates of total T cell responses.

Indicated treatment: over 15 received Ad26.COV2.S at low or high dose, single or two shots; several received placebo; per-sample allocation not given. Samples analyzed were those drawn on day 63 after the first vaccine or placebo injection. Generated by immunoSEQ multiplex PCR, the TCRdb table keeps only in-frame clones and is missing some. Altogether about 350,000 clones are present, roughly 89% being singletons, with the ten largest covering around 5.3%. The germline V gene has CDR1 SGHDT and CDR2 YYEEEE. The CDR3 is 15 amino acids. Unmatched junction bases numbered 8, after V lost 4 bases and J lost 3 bases.

Sequencing used peripheral blood, obtained in a trial of Ad26.COV2.S vaccine versus placebo. The V call is TRBV5-6, the J call TRBJ2-7; TRBD1 agrees at 9 bases. This TCR was recovered from a person between 18 and 65 years old who received the Ad26.COV2.S COVID-19 vaccine or a placebo. CDR3 DNA: TGTGCCAGCAGCGCCGACAGGGGGACATACTACGAGCAGTACTTC. Its protein is CASSADRGTYYEQYF.